This T cell receptor beta chain was sequenced during a study of spatial heterogeneity in lung cancer (dated by TCRdb to about 2019). With regard to the full study: More beta-chain than alpha-chain transcripts were consistently detected, likely reflecting higher beta-chain transcript abundance. In the raw uncorrected reads, each unique combination of TCR and UMI appeared more than ten times on average. At surgery, 220 tumor regions, around 68 matched nontumor lung samples and 56 PBMC samples were TCR-sequenced for both alpha and beta chains. In non-small cell lung cancer, the study quantitatively compared TCR alpha and beta repertoires across several tumor regions, matched nontumor lung, and blood. The study linked features of the TCR repertoire to counts of nonsynonymous mutations, which were determined by whole-exome sequencing of tumor tissue. Broader findings and caveats from the paper: Confirming at a functional level the hypothesis that regional TCRs recognize regional mutations was considered to require additional single-cell paired TCR alpha and beta sequencing. Ubiquitous expanded tumor TCRs showed up in blood more often at tumor resection than at routine follow-up.

Libraries were constructed by 5' RACE. Sequencer: NextSeq 500. The TCR library protocol attached a unique molecular identifier to each TCR cDNA molecule to allow correction of PCR and sequencing errors. On the study's bioinformatics: TCR identification, UMI-based error correction and CDR3 extraction were all carried out with Decombinator tools. Expanded TCRs were defined as those above a frequency of 2 per 1,000, corresponding to the top 1% of the tumor frequency distribution. Each repertoire was subsampled 100 times to 5,000 TCRs, after which Renyi diversity was computed with the R vegan package. To build CDR3 similarity networks, amino acid triplet string-kernel similarity was used, and CDR3s were connected when their pairwise similarity was above 0.82. TCRdb reprocessing: public reads trimmed at Q25 with fastp, clones called with MiXCR, in-frame beta chains kept. Each entry merges the rows of one CDR3 protein and shows their most common DNA and genes. TCRdb assigned the V and J calls; the authors' analysis was not used. The sample table lists tens of thousands of distinct CDR3 sequences, over 10% of them with a count of one. Under 5.5% of the sample goes to the ten largest clones.

Comment on this clonotype: Its antigen target is currently unknown. No much larger clone is present one base from it, and per-base qualities are unavailable.

Including the terminal cysteine and phenylalanine, the CDR3 comprises 16 residues. The read is trimmed to its CDR3 DNA, 48 bases read in frame from base 1. V and J lose 5 bases and 6 bases, and a span of 20 bases separates them. The germline V gene sets CDR1 to MDHEN and CDR2 to SYDVKM. The label giving this sample's time point can be read as: sample taken at primary tumor resection. For TCR sequencing, whole RNA was extracted from tumor and nontumor lung tissue, or from cryopreserved PBMC samples, and no cell sorting was done. Samples were obtained from approximately 76 patients with early-stage, untreated non-small cell lung cancer from the lung TRACERx cohort. Only patients with enough RNA available from two or more tumor regions were chosen for TCR sequencing.

The chain links TRBV28 with TRBJ2-1; perhaps TRBD1 is the D gene, with 8 bases matching. Material: PBMCs, obtained at surgery. The TCR was taken from a male donor with early-stage non-small cell lung cancer. CDR3 protein: CASSGPQRDRTNEQFF. The DNA sequence follows: TGTGCCAGCAGTGGTCCTCAGCGGGACAGGACCAATGAGCAGTTCTTC. The full variable domain, with segments outside the CDR3 supplied by the reference TRBV28 and TRBJ2-1 proteins, appears as DVKVTQSSRYLVKRTGEKVFLECVQDMDHENMFWYRQDPGLGLRLIYFSYDVKMKEKGDIPEGYSVSREKKERFSLILESASTNQTSMYLCASSGPQRDRTNEQFFGPGTRLTVL.